These T cell receptor beta chains were read from a single sample in a study of cytomegalovirus exposure and HLA in healthy donors. TCRdb's table, derived via immunoSEQ multiplex PCR, lists solely in-frame clones and lacks some. The table includes under 150,000 clones, 82% detected once. The sample comprised PBMCs. The receptors stem from a male donor in good health and CMV-seronegative. Each CDR3 is given with its conserved first and last residue. The D gene is left open where the match is weak. Clone size is shown for a subset of rows, as once, few, many or a class of expanded clone.

J gene: TRBJ2-7; V gene: TRBV28; D gene: TRBD1; clone size: .; CDR3 DNA: TGTGCCAGCAGTTTCGATGGGACAGGGGTCTCGTGGGGAATCTCCTACGAGCAGTACTTC; CDR3 protein: CASSFDGTGVSWGISYEQYF
J gene: TRBJ2-5; V gene: TRBV20-1; D gene: .; clone size: once; CDR3 DNA: TGCAGTGCCCAGGCAGAGACCCAGTACTTC; CDR3 protein: CSAQAETQYF
J gene: TRBJ2-1; V gene: TRBV7-3; D gene: .; clone size: .; CDR3 DNA: TGTGCCAGCAGCTTCGCCACCCAGAATGAGCAGTTCTTC; CDR3 protein: CASSFATQNEQFF
J gene: TRBJ1-6; V gene: TRBV6-5; D gene: .; clone size: .; CDR3 DNA: TGTGCCAGCGGGGACACGAATTCACCCCTCCACTTT; CDR3 protein: CASGDTNSPLHF
J gene: TRBJ2-7; V gene: TRBV4-1; D gene: .; clone size: .; CDR3 DNA: TGCGCCAGCAGCCAAGGCGTGGTGAAGGGCGGGTCAATCTACGAGCAGTACTTC; CDR3 protein: CASSQGVVKGGSIYEQYF
J gene: TRBJ2-5; V gene: TRBV5-4; D gene: .; clone size: few; CDR3 DNA: TGTGCCTCCTCCCGTCAGTACCAAGAGACCCAGTACTTC; CDR3 protein: CASSRQYQETQYF
J gene: TRBJ1-1; V gene: TRBV6-6; D gene: .; clone size: .; CDR3 DNA: TGTGCCAGCAGACCCGGGAACACTGAAGCTTTCTTT; CDR3 protein: CASRPGNTEAFF
J gene: TRBJ1-1; V gene: TRBV7-6; D gene: TRBD1; clone size: .; CDR3 DNA: TGTGCCAGCAGCCCGTACTCCACAGGGGGCACTGAAGCTTTCTTT; CDR3 protein: CASSPYSTGGTEAFF
J gene: TRBJ1-1; V gene: TRBV29-1; D gene: .; clone size: once; CDR3 DNA: TGCAGCGCCGGGGGGGCTGAAGCTTTCTTT; CDR3 protein: CSAGGAEAFF
J gene: TRBJ1-2; V gene: TRBV28; D gene: .; clone size: once; CDR3 DNA: TGTGCCAGCAGTCTTAACTATGGCTACACCTTC; CDR3 protein: CASSLNYGYTF
J gene: TRBJ1-2; V gene: TRBV6-1; D gene: .; clone size: .; CDR3 DNA: TGTGCCAGCAGTGAAGCTGGTTGGCAGGGGAATAACTATGGCTACACCTTC; CDR3 protein: CASSEAGWQGNNYGYTF
J gene: TRBJ1-2; V gene: TRBV7-9; D gene: .; clone size: few; CDR3 DNA: TGTGCCAGCAGCCTCTCCGGGTCCGACGGCTACACCTTC; CDR3 protein: CASSLSGSDGYTF
J gene: TRBJ2-3; V gene: TRBV15; D gene: .; clone size: .; CDR3 DNA: TGTGCCACCAGCACAAGACTTGCTAGCACAGATACGCAGTATTTT; CDR3 protein: CATSTRLASTDTQYF
J gene: TRBJ1-1; V gene: TRBV30; D gene: TRBD1; clone size: .; CDR3 DNA: TGTGCCTGGAGGTCGGGACAGGGGTTCATGAACACTGAAGCTTTCTTT; CDR3 protein: CAWRSGQGFMNTEAFF
J gene: TRBJ2-7; V gene: TRBV19; D gene: .; clone size: .; CDR3 DNA: TGTGCCAGTAGTCCCCGACAGGGAGGAAAATACGAGCAGTACTTC; CDR3 protein: CASSPRQGGKYEQYF
J gene: TRBJ2-7; V gene: TRBV14; D gene: .; clone size: .; CDR3 DNA: TGTGCCAGCAGCCAAAAAAGGGGGGAGCAGTACTTC; CDR3 protein: CASSQKRGEQYF
J gene: TRBJ2-5; V gene: TRBV29-1; D gene: .; clone size: .; CDR3 DNA: TGCAGCGTTGATGGGTTGGTGGGAGGGACCCAGTACTTC; CDR3 protein: CSVDGLVGGTQYF
J gene: TRBJ2-3; V gene: TRBV7-9; D gene: TRBD1; clone size: .; CDR3 DNA: TGTGCCAGCAGAAGTAGCCCGGGACAGAGCACAGATACGCAGTATTTT; CDR3 protein: CASRSSPGQSTDTQYF
J gene: TRBJ2-4; V gene: TRBV5-1; D gene: TRBD2; clone size: few; CDR3 DNA: TGCGCCAGCAGCTTGGAGCCAGGGAGGGATGAAAACATTCAGTACTTC; CDR3 protein: CASSLEPGRDENIQYF
J gene: TRBJ2-7; V gene: TRBV7-9; D gene: TRBD2; clone size: few; CDR3 DNA: TGTGCCAGCAGCTCAGCCGGGACTAGAGGTCCCGAGCAGTACTTC; CDR3 protein: CASSSAGTRGPEQYF
J gene: TRBJ2-5; V gene: TRBV2; D gene: .; clone size: .; CDR3 DNA: TGTGCCAGCAGCGAGGAGTCAGGGGGGGAGACCCAGTACTTC; CDR3 protein: CASSEESGGETQYF
J gene: TRBJ2-7; V gene: TRBV19; D gene: TRBD2; clone size: .; CDR3 DNA: TGTGCCAGTAAAGCACTAGCGGGAGATCGGGACGAGCAGTACTTC; CDR3 protein: CASKALAGDRDEQYF
J gene: TRBJ1-3; V gene: TRBV7-8; D gene: TRBD1; clone size: .; CDR3 DNA: TGTGCCAGCAGCCCGAACCCAGCGGAAAACAGGGGACCTGGAAACACCATATATTTT; CDR3 protein: CASSPNPAENRGPGNTIYF
J gene: TRBJ1-4; V gene: TRBV7-9; D gene: .; clone size: .; CDR3 DNA: TGTGCCAGCAGCCAAGCCTTTGAAAAACTGTTTTTT; CDR3 protein: CASSQAFEKLFF
J gene: TRBJ2-7; V gene: TRBV27; D gene: .; clone size: .; CDR3 DNA: TGTGCCAGCAGTCCGCAACGGGTCCGGGCCTACGAGCAGTACTTC; CDR3 protein: CASSPQRVRAYEQYF
J gene: TRBJ1-6; V gene: TRBV28; D gene: .; clone size: few; CDR3 DNA: TGTGCCAGCAAGGAGGGGACCAATTCACCCCTCCACTTT; CDR3 protein: CASKEGTNSPLHF
J gene: TRBJ2-4; V gene: TRBV2; D gene: .; clone size: .; CDR3 DNA: TGTGCCAGCTCTCGCGACTCACCTTTCGAAAACATTCAGTACTTC; CDR3 protein: CASSRDSPFENIQYF
J gene: TRBJ1-1; V gene: TRBV9; D gene: .; clone size: .; CDR3 DNA: TGTGCCAGCAGCGGCACAGGCATGAACACTGAAGCTTTCTTT; CDR3 protein: CASSGTGMNTEAFF
J gene: TRBJ1-1; V gene: TRBV7-9; D gene: TRBD1; clone size: .; CDR3 DNA: TGTGCCAGCAGCTCGTCTCAGGGGGGAGACACTGAAGCTTTCTTT; CDR3 protein: CASSSSQGGDTEAFF
J gene: TRBJ1-1; V gene: TRBV19; D gene: .; clone size: .; CDR3 DNA: TGTGCCAGTAGTATCATTGTGAACACTGAAGCTTTCTTT; CDR3 protein: CASSIIVNTEAFF
J gene: TRBJ1-2; V gene: TRBV11-2; D gene: TRBD1; clone size: .; CDR3 DNA: TGTGCCAGCAGCGGGGACAGGGCTTTAGGAGGCTACACCTTC; CDR3 protein: CASSGDRALGGYTF
J gene: TRBJ2-7; V gene: TRBV29-1; D gene: TRBD1; clone size: .; CDR3 DNA: TGCAGCCCTCGGGGTTCCAGGGGGCACTCCTACGAGCAGTACTTC; CDR3 protein: CSPRGSRGHSYEQYF
J gene: TRBJ1-1; V gene: TRBV11-2; D gene: .; clone size: .; CDR3 DNA: TGTGCCAGCAGCTTAACTTGGGGGCTGTCGGCTGAAGCTTTCTTT; CDR3 protein: CASSLTWGLSAEAFF
J gene: TRBJ2-1; V gene: TRBV29-1; D gene: .; clone size: .; CDR3 DNA: TGCAGCGTGGGGGCTGGGGGTCGGGCCAATGAGCAGTTCTTC; CDR3 protein: CSVGAGGRANEQFF
J gene: TRBJ2-1; V gene: TRBV25-1; D gene: TRBD1; clone size: .; CDR3 DNA: TGTGCCAGTAGAACCGGGACAGGGGATTACAATGAGCAGTTCTTC; CDR3 protein: CASRTGTGDYNEQFF
J gene: TRBJ1-5; V gene: TRBV28; D gene: .; clone size: .; CDR3 DNA: TGTGCCAGCAGCCTCGGGGGGGACCAGCCCCAGCATTTT; CDR3 protein: CASSLGGDQPQHF
J gene: TRBJ1-1; V gene: TRBV18; D gene: .; clone size: once; CDR3 DNA: TGTGCCAGCTCACCATCACAGAACACTGAAGCTTTCTTT; CDR3 protein: CASSPSQNTEAFF
J gene: TRBJ2-1; V gene: TRBV21-1; D gene: .; clone size: .; CDR3 DNA: TGTGCCAGCAGCCCCCCGGCGGCTGAGCAGTTCTTC; CDR3 protein: CASSPPAAEQFF
J gene: TRBJ2-7; V gene: TRBV9; D gene: TRBD2; clone size: .; CDR3 DNA: TGTGCCAGCAGCGTAGGGACTAGCGGGATTAGCTACGAGCAGTACTTC; CDR3 protein: CASSVGTSGISYEQYF
J gene: TRBJ2-3; V gene: TRBV14; D gene: .; clone size: .; CDR3 DNA: TGTGCCAGCAGCCATCCGGGACATTCCCTTCAAAGTACGCAGTATTTT; CDR3 protein: CASSHPGHSLQSTQYF
J gene: TRBJ2-3; V gene: TRBV7-9; D gene: .; clone size: .; CDR3 DNA: TGTGCCAGCTGCATAGGGCCAGATACGCAGTATTTT; CDR3 protein: CASCIGPDTQYF
J gene: TRBJ2-4; V gene: TRBV5-1; D gene: .; clone size: .; CDR3 DNA: TGCGCCAGCGGGACGGGACTGGGGGAAAACATTCAGTACTTC; CDR3 protein: CASGTGLGENIQYF
J gene: TRBJ1-2; V gene: TRBV29-1; D gene: TRBD1; clone size: .; CDR3 DNA: TGCAGCGTTGAGAATTGGGGACAGGGGAACTATAGCTACACCTTC; CDR3 protein: CSVENWGQGNYSYTF
J gene: TRBJ2-7; V gene: TRBV9; D gene: .; clone size: .; CDR3 DNA: TGTGCCAGCAGCCCCGGACTTTCCACGGGGGAGCAGTACTTC; CDR3 protein: CASSPGLSTGEQYF
J gene: TRBJ2-4; V gene: TRBV28; D gene: .; clone size: .; CDR3 DNA: TGTGCCAGCAGTTCTCCAGGGGAAGGCTGGGGCATTCAGTACTTC; CDR3 protein: CASSSPGEGWGIQYF
J gene: TRBJ2-2; V gene: TRBV11-2; D gene: TRBD2; clone size: once; CDR3 DNA: TGTGCCAGCAGCTTAGAACTAGCGGGGAACACCGGGGAGCTGTTTTTT; CDR3 protein: CASSLELAGNTGELFF